This TCR beta chain was recovered during a study of T cell responses to AZD1222 COVID-19 vaccine. Notes on the study in general: Repertoires were collected only later (after the peak T cell response had occurred).

With respect to this clone: The target antigen is unknown.

Clones were sequenced by immunoSEQ multiplex PCR, and TCRdb holds only the in-frame ones, with some missing. Of some 140,000 clones listed, about 91% are singletons. CDR3 length: 15 residues. V shed 5 bases, J shed 3 bases, and the junction held 6 bases outside the gene matches. Looked up from germline, CDR1 is SEHNR and CDR2 is FQNEAQ (reference sequence). The sample was peripheral blood, taken 28 days after the second AZD1222 dose. This receptor was taken from an adult who received the AZD1222 COVID-19 vaccine. The rearrangement joins TRBV7-9 to TRBJ2-3; 9 bases are a match to TRBD1. The DNA of the CDR3 is TGTGCCAGCAGCCGTACAGGGGGCGGTACAGATACGCAGTATTTT. Encoded protein: CASSRTGGGTDTQYF.